This section outlines one T cell receptor (beta chain) sequence together with its context. Antigen specificity is unknown. Profiling relied on immunoSEQ multiplex PCR, and the TCRdb table lists in-frame clones only, not all of them. The sample carries around 130,000 clones, roughly 91% recorded once. With 2 bases removed from V and 0 bases from J, the gap between germline ends came to 11 bases. The germline V gene encodes CDR1 SGHTA and CDR2 FQGNSA. This CDR3 has 17 amino acids. Time point in this sample: blood 2 weeks post-SBRT. Treatment noted: 15 Gy SBRT to primary tumor, nephrectomy 4 weeks later. The patient's renal cell carcinoma had clear cell pathology. The data are from a study of radiation and T cells in renal cell carcinoma. At the level of the study: Nephrectomy followed 15 Gy stereotactic body radiation by 4 weeks. Study results and limitations: Baseline intratumoral clonotype presence is unknown without pretreatment biopsies. From baseline, blood top tumor clonotypes peaked at 2 weeks post-radiation.

The chain uses TRBV7-2 and TRBJ2-6; no reliable D call. Sample: blood, taken from a patient whose treatment included radiotherapy and nephrectomy. This receptor was taken from a woman in her 70s with renal cell carcinoma. Written as DNA, the CDR3 is TGTGCCAGCAGCTTACGCGACGGTAGCTCTGGGGCCAACGTCCTGACTTTC. Its translation is CASSLRDGSSGANVLTF. The full variable domain, with the rest looked up from reference TRBV7-2 and TRBJ2-6, is GAGVSQSPSNKVTEKGKDVELRCDPISGHTALYWYRQSLGQGLEFLIYFQGNSAPDKSGLPSDRFSAERTGGSVSTLTIQRTQQEDSAVYLCASSLRDGSSGANVLTFGAGSRLTVL.